Described below is a single T cell receptor beta chain sequence and its context. Its antigen is currently unknown. Produced via immunoSEQ multiplex PCR; TCRdb's table is partial and in-frame only. The data show about 2.4 million clones, roughly 93% seen once. CDR3 length: 14 amino acids. The V gene's germline CDR1 is LNHDA and CDR2 SQIVND (reference sequence). Trimming cost V 7 bases and J 3 bases, with 15 bases left between them. The sample belongs to a study of shared clonotypes between healthy human individuals. Study-wide context: For every donor, three CD4 naive, three CD4 memory, two CD8 naive and one CD8 memory plates were used.

Study observations and caveats: Sharing of clonotypes among donors was expected to vary with sequencing depth. Shared clonotypes across all four donors exceeded non-shared ones in generation probability.

CD45RA-negative memory and CD45RA+ naive subsets were split from the CD4+ cells. The clonotype was recovered from a man between 18 and 35 years old in good health. Some clones in this sample may be carry-over from other donors' samples. This chain links TRBV19 with TRBJ1-2; D gene unclear. Sequenced material: naive CD4+ T cells from PBMCs. This sample's subset: CD45RA+ positively selected. The CDR3: CASNVRRSYYGYTF. CDR3 bases: TGTGCCAGTAACGTCCGCAGGAGTTACTATGGCTACACCTTC. Drawing the rest from reference TRBV19 and TRBJ1-2, the complete variable domain is DGGITQSPKYLFRKEGQNVTLSCEQNLNHDAMYWYRQDPGQGLRLIYYSQIVNDFQKGDIAEGYSVSREKKESFPLTVTSAQKNPTAFYLCASNVRRSYYGYTFGSGTRLTVV.